The 20 T cell receptor beta chains given below trace back to one sample, sequenced in a study of cytomegalovirus exposure and HLA in healthy donors. 60 Vbeta and 13 Jbeta primers were used in PCR. Clones were sequenced by immunoSEQ multiplex PCR, and TCRdb holds only the in-frame ones, with some missing. This repertoire shows 70,000 to 95,000 clones, roughly 81% found once; its top ten account for 5.5% to 6.5%. Sequenced: PBMCs. The receptors derive from a woman aged 18-35 years in good health and CMV-seropositive.

J is TRBJ2-2 and V is TRBV2; weak D call: TRBD2 (5 bases). Germline-derived CDR1 and CDR2 are SNHLY and FYNNEI. V lost 5 bases to trimming and J lost 5 bases, with 15 bases between them. This CDR3 comprises 15 residues. CDR3 residues: CASSNSVVRTGELFF. The CDR3 nucleotides are TGTGCCAGCAGTAATAGCGTAGTAAGAACCGGGGAGCTGTTTTTT.

V usage is TRBV4-1 and J usage is TRBJ2-7; a weak D match, TRBD1 (6 bases). V was cut by 11 bases and J by 4 bases, with 18 bases left in between. CDR3 length: 13 amino acids. Germline CDR1 MGHRA, CDR2 YSYEKL. The DNA for the CDR3 is TGCGCCTCACAAAGGGGGAGAGGGTACGAGCAGTACTTC. Protein: CASQRGRGYEQYF.

In its sample, this clone was seen a few times. With a far larger clone one base away, a read error is the likely cause. No conserved phenylalanine or tryptophan is present at the end of the CDR3, so a read error is the likely explanation. This chain links TRBV25-1 with TRBJ1-5, with a possible D match to TRBD1 (6 bases). The CDR3 is 14 residues long. Trimming left V 6 bases short and J 6 bases short, with 15 bases between. The germline gives CDR1 MGHDK, CDR2 SYGVNS. The CDR3 nucleotides read TGTGCCAGCAGCGAAAAACAGGGTACTCAGCCCCAGCATTTG. This sequence encodes CASSEKQGTQPQHL.

The rearrangement uses TRBV7-9 and TRBJ1-2, with 12 bases aligning to TRBD1. The V gene's germline CDR1 is SEHNR and CDR2 FQNEAQ (reference sequence). J was trimmed by 3 bases and V by 1 base; bases with no gene match: 6. CDR3 length: 17 amino acids. The DNA of the CDR3 is TGTGCCAGCAGCTTAGGTCAGGGGACAGGGGGCTACTATGGCTACACCTTC. It is translated as CASSLGQGTGGYYGYTF.

The chain combines TRBV5-6 with TRBJ1-1; TRBD1 is a possible D gene (5 bases). The germline CDR1 and CDR2 sequences are SGHDT and YYEEEE. V shed 2 bases and J shed 3 bases, with 8 bases lying between them. This CDR3 is built from 13 residues. CDR3 in DNA: TGTGCCAGCAGCTTACAGGTCTACACTGAAGCTTTCTTT. Protein: CASSLQVYTEAFF.

V usage is TRBV13 and J usage is TRBJ2-7, with 7 bases lining up with TRBD1. Germline trimming cut 6 bases from V and 2 bases from J; bases unmatched to any gene: 7. Germline V CDR1 and CDR2: PRHDT, FYEKMQ (reference sequence). The CDR3 extends over 14 amino acids. The DNA for the CDR3 is TGTGCCAGCAGATCTGACAGGGATCCCTACGAGCAGTACTTC. Translated: CASRSDRDPYEQYF. Looking up the rest from reference TRBV13 and TRBJ2-7 gives the full variable domain: AAGVIQSPRHLIKEKRETATLKCYPIPRHDTVYWYQQGPGQDPQFLISFYEKMQSDKGSIPDRFSAQQFSDYHSELNMSSLELGDSALYFCASRSDRDPYEQYFGPGTRLTVT.

As DNA, the CDR3 is TGCGCCAGCAGCCAAGAACCAGACAGGGTCTGGAATGAGCAGTTCTTC. This gives the protein CASSQEPDRVWNEQFF. The chain employs TRBV4-1 and TRBJ2-1; 7 nucleotides agree with TRBD1. The CDR3 runs to 16 residues. Unmatched junction bases numbered 9, after V lost 0 bases and J lost 7 bases. Germline V gene sequence: CDR1 MGHRA, CDR2 YSYEKL.

The chain uses TRBV7-2 and TRBJ2-1, with TRBD2 matching over 9 bases. CDR3 length: 15 amino acids. J gave up 2 bases and V 1 base, and 0 bases lay outside the gene matches. In germline, CDR1 is SGHTA, CDR2 FQGNSA. CDR3 region: CASSLGGGAYNEQFF. The DNA for the CDR3 is TGTGCCAGCAGCTTAGGCGGGGGGGCCTACAATGAGCAGTTCTTC.

The chain is built from TRBV5-1 and TRBJ2-1; possible D gene TRBD2, 5 bases. The V and J ends lost 3 bases and 7 bases respectively, with 14 bases between them. There are 14 residues in the CDR3. Germline values: CDR1 SGHRS, CDR2 YFSETQ. The CDR3: CASSSRASGNEQFF. The CDR3 bases are TGCGCCAGCAGCTCGCGGGCCTCCGGGAATGAGCAGTTCTTC.

J is TRBJ1-2 and V is TRBV2, with no clear D. The CDR3 sequence is 13 residues long. The V gene lost 4 bases and the J gene lost 7 bases, with 13 bases spanning the gap. The V gene's germline CDR1 is SNHLY and CDR2 FYNNEI. In DNA form, the CDR3 reads TGTGCCAGCAGTGTAGGAGGGTTCAGTGGCTACACCTTC. Translation: CASSVGGFSGYTF.

The chain is built from TRBV6-6 and TRBJ1-1; D remains unclear. CDR1 and CDR2 (germline): MNHNY, SVGAGI (reference sequence). The CDR3 consists of 12 residues. V lost 7 bases and J 1 base, leaving 7 bases between the germline ends. The CDR3 sequence: CASNFQNTEAFF. The CDR3 nucleotides are TGTGCCAGCAATTTTCAGAACACTGAAGCTTTCTTT.

J is TRBJ2-5 and V is TRBV5-6, with 12 nucleotides matching TRBD2. Germline loops: CDR1 SGHDT, CDR2 YYEEEE. This CDR3 is built from 17 residues. The V and J ends lost 4 bases and 0 bases, in that order; junction bases with no gene match: 7. CDR3 DNA sequence: TGTGCCAGCAGCCTTGGACTAGCGGGGTCGTACCAAGAGACCCAGTACTTC. It is translated as CASSLGLAGSYQETQYF.

The chain links TRBV5-4 to TRBJ2-5; 8 nucleotides agree with TRBD2. The V segment lost 0 bases and the J segment 7 bases; nucleotides outside the gene matches: 11. In germline, CDR1 is SGHNT, CDR2 YYREEE (reference sequence). CDR3 length equals 16 residues. CDR3 residues: CASSLVGAGVPGTQYF. In DNA, the CDR3 is TGTGCCAGCAGCTTGGTTGGAGCGGGGGTCCCGGGGACCCAGTACTTC.

The chain employs TRBV4-2 and TRBJ1-6, with 7 bases fitting TRBD1. This CDR3 region has 16 residues. The germline CDR1 and CDR2 sequences are LGHNA and YNFKEQ. The J segment lost 5 bases and the V segment lost 4 bases, leaving 8 bases of the junction unmatched. The CDR3 DNA sequence: TGTGCCAGCAGCCGAGTAACAGGGGATGATAATTCACCCCTCCACTTT. Amino acids: CASSRVTGDDNSPLHF.

This sequence joins TRBV2 and TRBJ1-3; possible D gene TRBD1, 5 bases. Trimming left V 5 bases short and J 0 bases short, with 11 bases between. CDR1 and CDR2 (germline): SNHLY, FYNNEI. This CDR3 comprises 15 residues. The CDR3 region has the DNA TGTGCCAGCAGTCCGCAGGGATTCTCTGGAAACACCATATATTTT. It translates to CASSPQGFSGNTIYF.

This chain links TRBV2 with TRBJ1-1; D is uncertain. The germline V gene encodes CDR1 SNHLY and CDR2 FYNNEI. V was shortened by 2 bases and J by 1 base, with 8 bases between the two germline ends. The length of the CDR3 is 14 residues. The CDR3 DNA reads as TGTGCCAGCAGTGAACGTTACAGGAACACTGAAGCTTTCTTT. Protein product: CASSERYRNTEAFF.

The chain carries TRBV30 and TRBJ2-7; TRBD2 aligns across 13 bases. V lost 4 bases, J lost 3 bases, and 3 bases stayed unmatched. Germline V gene lookup returns CDR1 GTSNPN and CDR2 SVGIG (reference sequence). The CDR3 sequence is 14 residues long. CDR3 nucleotides: TGTGCCTGGACTAGGACTAGCGGGAGCTACGAGCAGTACTTC. Encoded protein: CAWTRTSGSYEQYF.

This chain joins TRBV6-1 and TRBJ2-1; the match to TRBD2 covers 13 bases. CDR3 size: 17 residues. CDR1 is MNHNS, CDR2 SASEGT, per germline. The V segment lost 3 bases and the J segment 3 bases; nucleotides outside the gene matches: 5. The CDR3 protein is CASSEVGTSGVYNEQFF. CDR3 nucleotides: TGTGCCAGCAGTGAGGTAGGGACTAGCGGGGTCTACAATGAGCAGTTCTTC.

The rearrangement links TRBV9 to TRBJ2-7; 8 positions agree with TRBD2. From germline, CDR1 is SGDLS and CDR2 YYNGEE. The CDR3 spans 14 residues. The V segment lost 3 bases and the J segment 4 bases; nucleotides outside the gene matches: 6. Written as DNA, the CDR3 is TGTGCCAGCAGCGAAGGAGCGGGGGAGTACGAGCAGTACTTC. The encoded protein is CASSEGAGEYEQYF.

This clone was seen only once. The chain recombines TRBV7-9 with TRBJ1-6; TRBD1 is a possible D gene (5 bases). Germline CDR1 and CDR2: SEHNR and FQNEAQ (reference sequence). The CDR3 covers 15 residues. V was clipped by 1 base and J by 6 bases, with 10 bases between them. The CDR3 bases are TGTGCCAGCAGCTTAGTTGGAGGGGTTAATTCACCCCTCCACTTT. Protein product: CASSLVGGVNSPLHF.